This TCR beta chain was profiled in a study of blood T cells in healthy people across ages. Through a sample-barcoded 5' primer and a J-beta primer mix, a second PCR was run for roughly 7 to 11 cycles. Carrying 12 random nucleotides, a template-switch adaptor labeled each individual cDNA molecule. Each CDR3 protein is one row after TCRdb ran MiXCR on the 5' RACE reads. The table lists hundreds of thousands of distinct CDR3 sequences, about 30% of them singletons. Sample donors were healthy Caucasian individuals that came from Russia, aged 6 to 90. Donors each provided around 10 milliliters of peripheral blood. Isolation yielded PBMCs, at least 6 million per sample, in every case. The CDR3 covers 14 residues. The V and J ends lost 6 bases and 6 bases respectively, with 20 bases between them. Germline assignment: CDR1 DFQATT and CDR2 SNEGSKA (reference sequence).

The sample was blood. This TCR derives from a woman older than 75 in good health. This chain uses TRBV20-1 with TRBJ1-2; the D gene is possibly TRBD1 (6 bases). CDR3: CSAQAGGQGHGYTF. Here the CDR3 DNA reads TGCAGTGCCCAGGCCGGGGGGCAGGGACATGGCTACACCTTC.